This is a list of T cell receptor beta chains from one sample in a study of breast tumors, draining lymph nodes, adjacent tissues. From the multiplex PCR reads, TCRdb called clonotypes with MiXCR, one entry per CDR3 protein. The sample records tens of thousands of distinct CDR3 sequences, around 55% being singletons. Sequencing used breast tumor tissue. The receptors derive from a female donor with breast cancer. Some clones in this sample may be carry-over from other donors' samples. Both conserved end residues are part of each CDR3. D genes are given only for firm matches. Clone size, where shown, is once, few, many, or a class for clones that have expanded.

TRBJ2-1	NA	TRBV7-9	NA	TGTGCCAGCAGCTCGGCCAGAACCTGGGAGCAGTTCTTC	CASSSARTWEQFF
TRBJ1-4	NA	TRBV7-9	TRBD1	TGTGCCAGCAGCTCCCCTGGACAGGGCGGGAAACTGTTTTTT	CASSSPGQGGKLFF
TRBJ1-2	NA	TRBV7-2	NA	TGTGCCAGCAGCCCTCAAACAGGATCGCGAAATGGCTACCCCTTC	CASSPQTGSRNGYPF
TRBJ1-2	once	TRBV12-3/TRBV12-4	NA	TGTGCCAGCAGACTGGACTTCTATGGCTACACCTTC	CASRLDFYGYTF
TRBJ1-2	NA	TRBV5-1	TRBD1	TGCGCCAGCAGCTACGGACAGGGCGTCTACGGCTACACCTTC	CASSYGQGVYGYTF
TRBJ1-6	once	TRBV11-2	NA	TGTGCCAGCAGCCGGGACTATAATTCACCCCTCCACTTT	CASSRDYNSPLHF
TRBJ1-5	many	TRBV12-3/TRBV12-4	NA	TGTGCCAGCAATTCCCCGAGGACAGGCAATCAGCCCCAGCATTTT	CASNSPRTGNQPQHF
TRBJ1-4	few	TRBV20-1	TRBD1	TGCAGTGCTAGGGCGTTCGGGACAGGGCTGGAAAAACTGTTTTTT	CSARAFGTGLEKLFF
TRBJ2-7	medium-sized	TRBV24-1	NA	TGTGCCACCAGTGCAGGGTATCTCCACGAGCAGTACTTC	CATSAGYLHEQYF
TRBJ2-3	NA	TRBV12-3/TRBV12-4	TRBD2	TGTGCCAGCAGTTCAAGACTAGCGGCCACAGATACGCAGTATTTT	CASSSRLAATDTQYF
TRBJ1-2	NA	TRBV20-1	NA	TGCAGTGCTAGAGAAGCAGGACGGCATGGCTACACCTTC	CSAREAGRHGYTF
TRBJ1-6	many	TRBV6-1	NA	TGTGCCAGCAGTGAAGCGCAGGGGTCCAATTCACCCCTCCACTTT	CASSEAQGSNSPLHF
TRBJ2-1	NA	TRBV5-1	NA	TGCGCCAGCAGTGGGGGGACAGCATCCTACAATGAGCAGTTCTTC	CASSGGTASYNEQFF
TRBJ1-3	many	TRBV6-1	TRBD1	TGTGCCGGCGCAGACAGGGCAGGGAACACCATATATTTT	CAGADRAGNTIYF
TRBJ2-4	many	TRBV30	NA	TGTGCCTGGAGTGCCCCGATTCAAGTAGCCAAAAACATTCAGTACTTC	CAWSAPIQVAKNIQYF
TRBJ1-2	NA	TRBV7-9	TRBD1	TGTGCCAGCAGCTTAGCGGGGACAGGGCCAGCTAACTATGGCTACACCTTC	CASSLAGTGPANYGYTF
TRBJ2-3	once	TRBV12-5	NA	TGTGCTAGTGGTTTGGCACCCAAAGGACAGAGACGCACAGATACGCAGTATTTT	CASGLAPKGQRRTDTQYF
TRBJ1-5	once	TRBV7-5	NA	TGTAGCAATCAGCCCCAGCATTTT	CSNQPQHF
TRBJ2-3	NA	TRBV7-2	NA	TGTGCCAGCAGCTTATTACCCCCCACAGATACGCAGTATTTT	CASSLLPPTDTQYF
TRBJ1-2	NA	TRBV25-1	NA	TGTGCCAGCAGTGGGCCATCCTCTAACTATGGCTACACCTTC	CASSGPSSNYGYTF
TRBJ2-5	many	TRBV4-1	NA	TGCGCCAGCAGCCAAGACTTAGCCCAGACCCAGTACTTC	CASSQDLAQTQYF
TRBJ1-5	many	TRBV27	NA	TGTGCCAGCACCAGTCTTCATAGCAATCAGCCCCAGCATTTT	CASTSLHSNQPQHF
TRBJ1-1	NA	TRBV4-1	NA	TGCGCCAGCAGCCAAGGTCGACAGCCAAAAGAAGCTTTCTTT	CASSQGRQPKEAFF
TRBJ2-5	NA	TRBV5-5	NA	TGTGCCAGCAGCTTGTTTGGGACCGCGGTGGAGACCCAGTACTTC	CASSLFGTAVETQYF
TRBJ1-4	NA	TRBV9	TRBD1	TGTGCCAGCAGCATCCGGGACAGGGCGACTGAAAAACTGTTTTTT	CASSIRDRATEKLFF
TRBJ2-7	NA	TRBV7-2	TRBD2	TGTGCCAGCAGCTTAGGTAGCGGGTCTTACGAGCAGTACTTC	CASSLGSGSYEQYF
TRBJ2-7	many	TRBV27	NA	TGTGCCAGCAGCTACGACAGAAACTACGAGCAGTACTTC	CASSYDRNYEQYF
TRBJ2-5	NA	TRBV5-1	NA	TGCGCCGGCAGCTTGTATTCCCCGTACCACGGGACCCAGTACTTC	CAGSLYSPYHGTQYF
TRBJ2-3	NA	TRBV7-3	TRBD1	TGTGCCAGCAACTTAGACAGGGGGACAGATACGCAGTATTTT	CASNLDRGTDTQYF
TRBJ2-1	NA	TRBV29-1	NA	TGCAGCGTCGGCACTCCAAGCTCCTACAATGAGCAGTTCTTC	CSVGTPSSYNEQFF
TRBJ1-6	few	TRBV15	NA	TGTGCCACCAGCAGGGAAAACTCACCCCTCCACTTT	CATSRENSPLHF
TRBJ2-5	many	TRBV20-1	NA	TGCAGTGTTGAGGTTGGCCAAGAGACCCAGTACTTC	CSVEVGQETQYF
TRBJ1-5	NA	TRBV20-1	NA	TGCAGTGCTAGTTCAGGGGCCCAGCCCCAGCATTTT	CSASSGAQPQHF
TRBJ2-1	many	TRBV6-2/TRBV6-3	NA	TGTGCCAGCAGTTACGTCTGGGACAATGAGCAGTTCTTC	CASSYVWDNEQFF
TRBJ1-2	NA	TRBV6-4	NA	TGTGCCAGCAGAAACCGGGCCCTCTTC	CASRNRALF
TRBJ2-1	NA	TRBV24-1	NA	TGTGCCACCTGTGATTTCGCAGGGCCATACAATGAGCAGTTCTTC	CATCDFAGPYNEQFF
TRBJ2-1	many	TRBV5-1	TRBD2	TGCGCCAGCAGTCCCCTAGCGGGGGCCTCTCCTGGGAATGAGCAGTTCTTC	CASSPLAGASPGNEQFF
TRBJ2-7	NA	TRBV14	TRBD1	TGTGCCAGCATCCCGTGGACAGGCCCCTCCTACGAGCAGTACTTC	CASIPWTGPSYEQYF
TRBJ2-2	once	TRBV7-7	NA	TGTGCTAGCAGCATTAACACAGGGCTAGGGGAGCTGTTTTTT	CASSINTGLGELFF
TRBJ2-7	NA	TRBV7-8	TRBD2	TGTGCCAGCAGTATGGGGGGGGACGACGAGCAGTACTTC	CASSMGGDDEQYF
TRBJ1-5	NA	TRBV20-1	TRBD1	TGCAGTGCTCCAGACAGGGCGCCAAATCAGCCCCAGCATTTT	CSAPDRAPNQPQHF